A selection of T cell receptor beta chains follows, all from one sample in a study of T cell repertoires in cytomegalovirus infection. TCRdb used MiXCR to reprocess the reads, holding one entry per CDR3 protein. The table records around 540,000 distinct CDR3 sequences, roughly a third of them present only once. Antigen specificity for these receptors is unknown. Material: cultured PBMCs, obtained from culture after CMV antigen stimulation. The receptor set was obtained from a human donor in good health (CMV status not recorded). Some clones in this sample may be carry-over from other donors' samples. Each CDR3 is given with its conserved first and last residue. A D gene is named only where the DNA matches it firmly. The size entry is marked missing in some rows and otherwise reads once, few, many or a size class.

CDR3nt,CDR3aa,abundance,j_gene,v_gene,d_gene
TGTGCCAGCAGTTTAAACGATTTTAGGGACAGGCCTAATGAAAAACTGTTTTTT,CASSLNDFRDRPNEKLFF,.,TRBJ1-4,TRBV28,TRBD1
TGTGCCAGCAGCCCCAGGACAGGGATCTATGGAGATACGCAGTATTTT,CASSPRTGIYGDTQYF,.,TRBJ2-3,TRBV3-1,TRBD1
TGTGCCAGCAGTTACGATGTCGGGCAGTTCTTC,CASSYDVGQFF,few,TRBJ2-1,TRBV6-2/TRBV6-3,.
TGTGCCAGCAAAGCGGGGGGTTCCTACAATGAGCAGTTCTTC,CASKAGGSYNEQFF,.,TRBJ2-1,TRBV7-6,TRBD2
TGCAGTGTACTAACTTTAGCCAAAAACATTCAGTACTTC,CSVLTLAKNIQYF,.,TRBJ2-4,TRBV20-1,.
TGTGCCAGCACCGGGGACAGGGGGTACAATGAAGCTTTCTTT,CASTGDRGYNEAFF,few,TRBJ1-1,TRBV7-6,TRBD1
TGTGCCAGCAGCTTAGTTCAGGTTAACACCGGGGAGCTGTTTTTT,CASSLVQVNTGELFF,.,TRBJ2-2,TRBV7-2,.
TGTGCCAGCCGCGCGGGGGGCGCGAACGACGAGCAGTACTTC,CASRAGGANDEQYF,.,TRBJ2-7,TRBV2,TRBD2
TGTGCCAGCAGTTACTCAAGCGGGGGGGTCTATGAGCAGTTCTTC,CASSYSSGGVYEQFF,few,TRBJ2-1,TRBV6-5,TRBD2
TGCAGCGTTGAAGACCCGACAGGGGGAGGCTACACCTTC,CSVEDPTGGGYTF,few,TRBJ1-2,TRBV29-1,TRBD1
TGTGCCAGCAGACCATCCAAACGGGGCCTGCAAGAGACCCAGTACTTC,CASRPSKRGLQETQYF,.,TRBJ2-5,TRBV6-2/TRBV6-3,.
TGTGCCAGCAGCCCCCCCGCTAGCGGGATAAAAACAGATACGCAGTATTTT,CASSPPASGIKTDTQYF,.,TRBJ2-3,TRBV7-2,TRBD2
TGTGCCAGCAGTTCTATAAAGCGGGGTCACGAGACCCAGTACTTC,CASSSIKRGHETQYF,few,TRBJ2-5,TRBV7-9,TRBD2
TGTGCCAGCAGCTTAATCATAGCGGAGAGCTCCTACAATGAGCAGTTCTTC,CASSLIIAESSYNEQFF,.,TRBJ2-1,TRBV13,.
TGTGCCAGCAGTGAAAGCGGACAGAACACCGGGGAGCTGTTTTTT,CASSESGQNTGELFF,.,TRBJ2-2,TRBV6-1,.
TGCGCCAGCAGCCAAGACCTAGCGGGAGCGGCCGGGGAGCTGTTTTTT,CASSQDLAGAAGELFF,.,TRBJ2-2,TRBV4-3,TRBD2
TGTGCCAGTAGTTTTGGACAGGTGAACACTGAAGCTTTCTTT,CASSFGQVNTEAFF,many,TRBJ1-1,TRBV19,TRBD1
TGTGCCAGCAGCTACAGAGGGGATGGCTACACCTTC,CASSYRGDGYTF,few,TRBJ1-2,TRBV7-2,.
TGTGCCAGCAGACCCGGACAGAACACTGAAGCTTTCTTT,CASRPGQNTEAFF,.,TRBJ1-1,TRBV6-2/TRBV6-3,.
TGTGCCAGCAGTTTTCAGGGCAACCTGGCAGAGCAGTACTTC,CASSFQGNLAEQYF,.,TRBJ2-7,TRBV28,.